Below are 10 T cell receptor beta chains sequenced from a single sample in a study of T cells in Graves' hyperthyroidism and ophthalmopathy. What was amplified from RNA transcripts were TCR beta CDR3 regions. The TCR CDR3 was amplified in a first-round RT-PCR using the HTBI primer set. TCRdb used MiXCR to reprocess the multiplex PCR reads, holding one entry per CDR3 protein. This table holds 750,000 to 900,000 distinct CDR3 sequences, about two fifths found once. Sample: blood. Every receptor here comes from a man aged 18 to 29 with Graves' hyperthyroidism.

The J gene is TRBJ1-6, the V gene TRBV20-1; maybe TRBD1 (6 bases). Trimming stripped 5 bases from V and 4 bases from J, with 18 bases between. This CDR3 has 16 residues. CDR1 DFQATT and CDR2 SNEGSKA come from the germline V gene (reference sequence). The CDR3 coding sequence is TGCAGTGCTCTAGCCCTCGAGGGGGGTTATAATTCACCCCTCCACTTT. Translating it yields CSALALEGGYNSPLHF.

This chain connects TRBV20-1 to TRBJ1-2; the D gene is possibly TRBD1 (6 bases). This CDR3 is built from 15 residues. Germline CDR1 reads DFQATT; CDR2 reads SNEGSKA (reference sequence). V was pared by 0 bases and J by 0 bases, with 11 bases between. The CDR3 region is CSARDRGGSNYGYTF. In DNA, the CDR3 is TGCAGTGCTAGAGATCGAGGGGGGTCTAACTATGGCTACACCTTC.

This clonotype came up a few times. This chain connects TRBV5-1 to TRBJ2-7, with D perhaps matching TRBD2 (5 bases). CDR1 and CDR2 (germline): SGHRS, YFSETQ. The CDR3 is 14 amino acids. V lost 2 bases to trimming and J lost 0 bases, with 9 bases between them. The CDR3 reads CASSFEGASYEQYF. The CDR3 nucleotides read TGCGCCAGCAGCTTTGAGGGAGCCTCCTACGAGCAGTACTTC.

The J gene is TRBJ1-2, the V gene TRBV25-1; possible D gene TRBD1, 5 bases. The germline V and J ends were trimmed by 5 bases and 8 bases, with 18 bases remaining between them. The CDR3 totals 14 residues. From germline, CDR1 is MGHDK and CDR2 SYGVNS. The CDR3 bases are TGTGCCAGCAGTTCGGGGGTCAGGGAGAACGGCTACACCTTC. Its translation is CASSSGVRENGYTF.

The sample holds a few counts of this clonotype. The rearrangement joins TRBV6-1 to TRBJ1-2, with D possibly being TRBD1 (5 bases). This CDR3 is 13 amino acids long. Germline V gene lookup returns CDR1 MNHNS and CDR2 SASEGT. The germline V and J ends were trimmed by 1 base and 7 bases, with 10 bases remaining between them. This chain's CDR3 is CASSEGLGVGYTF. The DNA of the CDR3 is TGTGCCAGCAGTGAAGGGCTAGGGGTTGGCTACACCTTC.

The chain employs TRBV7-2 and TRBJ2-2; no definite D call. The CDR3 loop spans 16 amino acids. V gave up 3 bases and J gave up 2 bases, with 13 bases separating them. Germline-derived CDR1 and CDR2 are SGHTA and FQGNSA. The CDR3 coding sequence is TGTGCCAGCAGCTTCTACCTTCGGCTAAACACCGGGGAGCTGTTTTTT. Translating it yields CASSFYLRLNTGELFF.

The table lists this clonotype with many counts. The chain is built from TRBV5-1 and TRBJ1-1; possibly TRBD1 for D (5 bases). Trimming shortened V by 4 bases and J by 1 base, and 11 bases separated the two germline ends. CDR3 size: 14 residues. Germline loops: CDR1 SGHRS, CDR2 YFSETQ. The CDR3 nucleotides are TGCGCCAGCAGCGAGGACATCAGGAACACTGAAGCTTTCTTT. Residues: CASSEDIRNTEAFF.

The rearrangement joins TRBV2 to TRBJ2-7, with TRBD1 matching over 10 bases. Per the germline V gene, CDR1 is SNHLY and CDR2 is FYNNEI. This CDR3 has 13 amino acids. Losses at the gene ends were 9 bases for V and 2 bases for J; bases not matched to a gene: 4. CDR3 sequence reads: CARGQGGTYEQYF. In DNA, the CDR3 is TGTGCCAGAGGACAGGGGGGGACCTACGAGCAGTACTTC.

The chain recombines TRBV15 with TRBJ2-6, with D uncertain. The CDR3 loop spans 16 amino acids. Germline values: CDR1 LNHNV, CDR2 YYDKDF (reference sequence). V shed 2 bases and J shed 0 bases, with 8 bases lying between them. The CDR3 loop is CATSRRLVSGANVLTF. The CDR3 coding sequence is TGTGCCACCAGCAGACGACTCGTCTCTGGGGCCAACGTCCTGACTTTC.

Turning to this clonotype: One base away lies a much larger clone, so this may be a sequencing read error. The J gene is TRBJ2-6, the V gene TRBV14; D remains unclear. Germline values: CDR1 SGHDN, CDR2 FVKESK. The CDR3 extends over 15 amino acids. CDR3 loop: CASGHGVFGANVLTF. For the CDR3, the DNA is TGTGCCAGCGGCCATGGAGTCTTTGGGGCCAACGTCCTGACTTTC.